The rows below give T cell receptor beta chains drawn from one sample of a study of shared clonotypes between healthy human individuals. The table came from immunoSEQ multiplex PCR; TCRdb's copy has only in-frame clones and leaves some out. Altogether roughly 330,000 clones are present, approximately 74% being singletons, with the ten largest covering around 10%. Input material: memory CD4+ T cells sorted from blood. The origin of the receptors is a man aged 30 to 39 in good health. CDR3s include the opening cysteine and the closing phenylalanine or tryptophan. A D gene is named only where the DNA matches it firmly. A clone size is listed for some rows: how often the clone was seen (once, few, many), or a class if it is expanded.

d_gene: NA; abundance: NA; v_gene: TRBV28; j_gene: TRBJ2-3; CDR3nt: TGTGCCAGCAGCGAGAGACTAGGGGCTGGCACGCAGTATTTT; CDR3aa: CASSERLGAGTQYF
d_gene: NA; abundance: NA; v_gene: TRBV5-4; j_gene: TRBJ2-2; CDR3nt: TGTGCCAGCAGCTTGGCCGCGGAGGCGGGGGAGCTGTTTTTT; CDR3aa: CASSLAAEAGELFF
d_gene: NA; abundance: NA; v_gene: TRBV4-1; j_gene: TRBJ1-3; CDR3nt: TGCGCCAGCAGCCAAGATCCAGGGTTTGGAAACACCATATATTTT; CDR3aa: CASSQDPGFGNTIYF
d_gene: NA; abundance: once; v_gene: TRBV11-1; j_gene: TRBJ2-1; CDR3nt: TGTGCCAGCAGCTTAGTGGGCGGGCCATTCGGGGCTGTTGAGCAGTTCTTC; CDR3aa: CASSLVGGPFGAVEQFF
d_gene: TRBD2; abundance: few; v_gene: TRBV11-2; j_gene: TRBJ2-5; CDR3nt: TGTGCCAGCAGCTCAGGACTAGCGGGAGTGTGGGAGACCCAGTACTTC; CDR3aa: CASSSGLAGVWETQYF
d_gene: TRBD1; abundance: NA; v_gene: TRBV7-9; j_gene: TRBJ2-7; CDR3nt: TGTGCCAGCAGCGGACAGGGGCTAGCCGAGCAGTACTTC; CDR3aa: CASSGQGLAEQYF
d_gene: NA; abundance: NA; v_gene: TRBV13; j_gene: TRBJ1-5; CDR3nt: TGTGCCAGCAGCGCATCCGGGACGAGGAATCAGCCCCAGCATTTT; CDR3aa: CASSASGTRNQPQHF
d_gene: TRBD1; abundance: NA; v_gene: TRBV7-9; j_gene: TRBJ2-7; CDR3nt: TGTGCCAGCAGAAAATCCGGGACAGGGGGCAGAGAGCAGTACTTC; CDR3aa: CASRKSGTGGREQYF
d_gene: TRBD2; abundance: NA; v_gene: TRBV30; j_gene: TRBJ2-3; CDR3nt: TGTGCCGCCACCCTGGGACTAGCGGGTGGGGCAGATACGCAGTATTTT; CDR3aa: CAATLGLAGGADTQYF
d_gene: NA; abundance: NA; v_gene: TRBV6-1; j_gene: TRBJ2-7; CDR3nt: TGTGCCAGCAGTGTCGAGTTCGGGGCAGCGGAGTACTACGAGCAGTACTTC; CDR3aa: CASSVEFGAAEYYEQYF
d_gene: TRBD2; abundance: once; v_gene: TRBV7-9; j_gene: TRBJ2-1; CDR3nt: TGTGCCAACGCGGCTAGCGGGAGAAGTGAGCAGTTCTTC; CDR3aa: CANAASGRSEQFF
d_gene: NA; abundance: NA; v_gene: TRBV5-6; j_gene: TRBJ1-1; CDR3nt: TGTGCCAGCAGCTTTCCCAGGAACACTGAAGCTTTCTTT; CDR3aa: CASSFPRNTEAFF
d_gene: NA; abundance: few; v_gene: TRBV27; j_gene: TRBJ1-2; CDR3nt: TGTGCCAGCAGTCTCGGGGGGTACCCTTATGGCTACACCTTC; CDR3aa: CASSLGGYPYGYTF